This TCR beta chain comes out of a study of neurological immune-mediated disorders. Study results and limitations: Across subjects, no CDR3 amino acid sequence appeared in expanded clones of more than one subject, a finding that suggested private repertoires in all groups.

TCRdb re-called the 5' RACE reads through MiXCR, storing one row per CDR3 protein. The sample consists of 65,000 to 85,000 distinct CDR3 sequences, 3.2% of them appearing once. Trimming took 5 bases from V and 6 from J, leaving 12 bases between them. The germline V gene encodes CDR1 SGHTA and CDR2 FQGNSA. This CDR3 has 13 amino acids. This clonotype was recorded many times. What it binds is not known. Sequenced material: PBMCs. The sequence derives from a woman aged 50 to 65 with multiple sclerosis. The rearrangement links TRBV7-2 to TRBJ2-3; weak D call: TRBD2 (6 bases). In DNA, the CDR3 is TGTGCCAGCAGCCGGTCTGGGGGGGATACGCAGTATTTT. Its protein product is CASSRSGGDTQYF.